The 29 T cell receptor beta chains given below trace back to one sample, sequenced in a study of T cells in Graves' hyperthyroidism and ophthalmopathy. What was amplified from RNA transcripts were TCR beta CDR3 regions. The HTBI primer set was used in a first-round RT-PCR of the TCR CDR3. Each CDR3 protein is one row after TCRdb ran MiXCR on the multiplex PCR reads. In the table there are 550,000 to 800,000 distinct CDR3 sequences, about 18% of which are singletons. Material for sequencing was blood. Receptor source: a man aged 50 or older with Graves' hyperthyroidism.

There are many counts of this clonotype. The CDR3 DNA sequence: TGCAGTGCTAGAGATAGCAGCGGGAGATCCAATGAGCAGTTCTTC. Protein product: CSARDSSGRSNEQFF. This chain joins TRBV20-1 and TRBJ2-1; 8 bases are shared with TRBD2. Per germline, CDR1 DFQATT and CDR2 SNEGSKA (reference sequence). This CDR3 region has 15 residues. With V trimmed by 0 bases and J by 6 bases, 7 bases remained unmatched.

The genes are TRBV6-2 or TRBV6-3 and TRBJ2-7, with D maybe TRBD1 (5 bases). CDR3 length equals 15 residues. Trimming pared 5 bases from V and 0 bases from J, leaving 14 bases between. Germline V gives CDR1 MNHEY, CDR2 SVGEGT. The DNA of the CDR3 is TGTGCCAGCAGTGGGGCAGGTGCCAGCTCCTACGAGCAGTACTTC. It specifies CASSGAGASSYEQYF.

This clonotype was counted a few times. The chain couples TRBV2 to TRBJ1-5; the D is unclear. The CDR3 totals 14 residues. Germline values: CDR1 SNHLY, CDR2 FYNNEI. V lost 1 base and J 3 bases, leaving 7 bases between the germline ends. The CDR3 DNA reads TGTGCCAGCAGTGAAGACACACCCAATCAGCCCCAGCATTTT. This gives the protein CASSEDTPNQPQHF.

The gene calls are TRBV28 and TRBJ1-1; the match to TRBD1 covers 8 bases. The trim removed 9 bases at V and 1 base at J, leaving 7 bases unmatched. CDR3 length: 14 residues. CDR1 and CDR2 from the germline V gene are MDHEN and SYDVKM. The CDR3 nucleotides read TGTGCCAGAAGTCCGGACAGGGCGAACACTGAAGCTTTCTTT. Translating gives CARSPDRANTEAFF. Drawing the rest from reference TRBV28 and TRBJ1-1, the complete variable domain is DVKVTQSSRYLVKRTGEKVFLECVQDMDHENMFWYRQDPGLGLRLIYFSYDVKMKEKGDIPEGYSVSREKKERFSLILESASTNQTSMYLCARSPDRANTEAFFGQGTRLTVV.

This clonotype was found many times. This chain links TRBV28 with TRBJ2-4; D may be TRBD2 (6 bases). Germline V lookup: CDR1 MDHEN, CDR2 SYDVKM. V was cut by 1 base and J by 6 bases, with 16 bases left in between. The CDR3 consists of 16 residues. CDR3 coding DNA: TGTGCCAGCAGTTTATCTTGGTCTGGGGGGAGAAACATTCAGTACTTC. Encoded protein: CASSLSWSGGRNIQYF. The full variable domain, completed using reference TRBV28 and TRBJ2-4, is DVKVTQSSRYLVKRTGEKVFLECVQDMDHENMFWYRQDPGLGLRLIYFSYDVKMKEKGDIPEGYSVSREKKERFSLILESASTNQTSMYLCASSLSWSGGRNIQYFGAGTRLSVL.

This clonotype was seen repeatedly, ten times or more. In DNA form, the CDR3 reads TGTGCCAGCAGCTTAAGGAACACTGAAGCTTTCTTT. The encoded protein is CASSLRNTEAFF. V usage is TRBV28 and J usage is TRBJ1-1; D gene uncertain. CDR1 MDHEN and CDR2 SYDVKM come from the germline V gene. Trimming took 6 bases from V and 1 from J, leaving 6 bases between them. CDR3 length: 12 residues.

This clonotype was observed at least ten times. The rearrangement links TRBV20-1 to TRBJ1-2, with a tentative D call TRBD1 (6 bases). Germline assignment: CDR1 DFQATT and CDR2 SNEGSKA (reference sequence). The CDR3 runs to 14 residues. Trimming removed 1 base at V and 8 bases at J, with 17 bases between. In nucleotides, the CDR3 is TGCAGTGCTAGAGCCGGGGACACTTCAACAGGCTACACCTTC. This sequence encodes CSARAGDTSTGYTF.

To note about this clonotype: Being one base from a much bigger clone, this may be a read error. V is TRBV6-2 or TRBV6-3 and J is TRBJ1-1; D unresolved. The CDR3 consists of 14 residues. Germline V gives CDR1 MNHEY, CDR2 SVGEGT. Deletions cut 7 bases from V and 0 bases from J, with 12 bases between. This CDR3 reads CASTLRTVNTEAFF. CDR3 DNA: TGTGCCAGCACTCTAAGGACGGTGAACACTGAAGCTTTCTTT.

This clonotype was seen many times. The rearrangement links TRBV7-9 to TRBJ2-7, with a tentative D call TRBD1 (6 bases). CDR3 size: 16 residues. Per the germline V gene, CDR1 is SEHNR and CDR2 is FQNEAQ (reference sequence). Trimming shortened V by 7 bases and J by 4 bases, and 23 bases separated the two germline ends. The CDR3 loop is CASTTTGTTGQYEQYF. CDR3 coding DNA: TGTGCCAGCACCACCACGGGTACCACAGGGCAATACGAGCAGTACTTC.

The V call is TRBV14, the J call TRBJ2-7; D ambiguous. Germline CDR1 SGHDN, CDR2 FVKESK. The CDR3 extends over 16 amino acids. V was trimmed by 1 base and J by 7 bases, leaving 20 bases between them. The CDR3: CASSQGWLGTPTEQYF. The CDR3 nucleotides are TGTGCCAGCAGCCAAGGATGGTTAGGAACCCCTACGGAGCAGTACTTC.

V usage is TRBV9 and J usage is TRBJ2-1, with D possibly matching TRBD1 (5 bases). The length of the CDR3 is 13 residues. V was shortened by 3 bases and J by 7 bases, with 11 bases between the two germline ends. Per germline, CDR1 SGDLS and CDR2 YYNGEE. DNA of the CDR3: TGTGCCAGCAGCGATCGACAGATAAATGAGCAGTTCTTC. Protein: CASSDRQINEQFF.

Notes on this clonotype: A much larger clone lies a single base off, so this may be a read error. This chain joins TRBV28 and TRBJ1-1; D unresolved. This CDR3 is built from 11 residues. The germline V gene encodes CDR1 MDHEN and CDR2 SYDVKM. V dropped 11 bases and J dropped 9 bases, with 16 bases sitting between them. In DNA form, the CDR3 reads TGTGCCGCGCGGCCGGCGAGCCAAGCTTTCTTT. Translated: CAARPASQAFF.

The J gene is TRBJ2-5, the V gene TRBV6-1; perhaps TRBD2 as D (6 bases). Between the trimmed V and J ends, which lost 2 bases and 5 bases, there was a span of 12 bases. The CDR3 runs 14 residues. Per the germline V gene, CDR1 is MNHNS and CDR2 is SASEGT. The CDR3 loop reads CASSEWGVWETQYF. CDR3 nucleotide sequence: TGTGCCAGCAGTGAATGGGGGGTCTGGGAGACCCAGTACTTC.

This clonotype was picked up many times. The chain links TRBV7-3 to TRBJ2-3; 8 bases map to TRBD2. Germline lookup yields CDR1 SGHTA and CDR2 FQGTGA. J was trimmed by 2 bases and V by 5 bases; bases with no gene match: 9. The CDR3 spans 16 residues. This chain's CDR3 is CASSTGGGVPTDTQYF. CDR3 DNA: TGTGCCAGCAGCACCGGGGGGGGTGTCCCCACAGATACGCAGTATTTT.

The V call is TRBV15, the J call TRBJ1-4; weak D call: TRBD1 (6 bases). Trimming pared 0 bases from V and 8 bases from J, leaving 19 bases between. CDR3 size: 17 residues. Germline lookup yields CDR1 LNHNV and CDR2 YYDKDF (reference sequence). The CDR3 is CATSREQGRGYEEKLFF. The CDR3 DNA reads as TGTGCCACCAGCAGAGAACAGGGAAGGGGGTACGAGGAAAAACTGTTTTTT.

Many counts were recorded for this clonotype. The gene calls are TRBV7-2 and TRBJ2-1, with D perhaps TRBD2 (6 bases). Germline CDR1 SGHTA, CDR2 FQGNSA. This CDR3 has 13 residues. V shed 5 bases and J shed 6 bases, with 11 bases lying between them. CDR3 DNA: TGTGCCAGCAGCGGCGGGACTGCCAATGAGCAGTTCTTC. Residues: CASSGGTANEQFF.

This clonotype was recorded at least ten times. V and J are TRBV5-6 and TRBJ2-5, with D possibly called TRBD1 or TRBD2 (6 bases each). The V end lost 6 bases, the J end lost 4 bases, and 10 bases lay between the germline ends. The CDR3 covers 12 residues. Germline values: CDR1 SGHDT, CDR2 YYEEEE. For the CDR3, the DNA is TGTGCCAGCACTGGGGGGCCAGAGACCCAGTACTTC. Protein product: CASTGGPETQYF.

This clonotype was detected only a few times. The chain recombines TRBV27 with TRBJ2-1; 7 bases are a match to TRBD2. CDR3 length equals 15 residues. V was clipped by 7 bases and J by 8 bases; unmatched bases: 14. The germline V gene encodes CDR1 MNHEY and CDR2 SMNVEV (reference sequence). The CDR3 protein is CASTQWGRAHDEQFF. CDR3 nucleotides: TGTGCCAGCACCCAGTGGGGGAGGGCCCACGATGAGCAGTTCTTC.

Only a few counts were recorded for this clonotype. The CDR3 DNA follows: TGTGCCAGCAGCCCGACTAGCGGGAGGGCCACAGATACGCAGTATTTT. Translation: CASSPTSGRATDTQYF. The chain employs TRBV3-1 and TRBJ2-3, with 14 bases that match TRBD2. This CDR3 comprises 16 residues. CDR1 LGHDT and CDR2 YNNKEL come from the germline V gene (reference sequence). Unmatched junction bases numbered 2, after V lost 4 bases and J lost 2 bases.

This chain links TRBV7-9 with TRBJ2-6, with 7 nucleotides matching TRBD1. This CDR3 is 16 amino acids long. With V trimmed by 5 bases and J by 4 bases, 8 bases remained unmatched. Per the germline V gene, CDR1 is SEHNR and CDR2 is FQNEAQ (reference sequence). CDR3 nucleotide sequence: TGTGCCAGCAGCCTACCTACAGGGGCGGGGGCCAACGTCCTGACTTTC. Translation gives CASSLPTGAGANVLTF. Filled out from reference TRBV7-9 and TRBJ2-6, the complete variable domain reads DTGVSQNPRHKITKRGQNVTFRCDPISEHNRLYWYRQTLGQGPEFLTYFQNEAQLEKSRLLSDRFSAERPKGSFSTLEIQRTEQGDSAMYLCASSLPTGAGANVLTFGAGSRLTVL.

The V call is TRBV30, the J call TRBJ2-7, with D possibly being TRBD1 (6 bases). Trimming removed 4 bases at V and 5 bases at J, with 15 bases between. The CDR3 length is 13 residues. CDR1 and CDR2 from the germline V gene are GTSNPN and SVGIG (reference sequence). In nucleotides, the CDR3 is TGTGCCTGGAACCAGGGGAAGGTCAACGAGCAGTACTTC. Amino acid sequence: CAWNQGKVNEQYF.

There are a few counts of this clonotype. The chain is built from TRBV14 and TRBJ1-2, with a tentative D call TRBD1 (5 bases). The CDR3 spans 13 residues. The ends were cut back, 4 bases at V and 7 bases at J, with 13 bases in the middle. CDR1 SGHDN and CDR2 FVKESK come from the germline V gene. This CDR3 is CASSPLGPGGYTF. The CDR3 DNA is TGTGCCAGCAGCCCCCTGGGACCTGGTGGCTACACCTTC.

V and J are TRBV28 and TRBJ2-5; D is tentatively TRBD1 or TRBD2 (5 bases each). Trimming left V 5 bases short and J 3 bases short, with 13 bases between. CDR1 MDHEN and CDR2 SYDVKM come from the germline V gene. This CDR3 has 14 amino acids. CDR3: CASSLGGFEETQYF. In DNA, the CDR3 is TGTGCCAGCAGTCTTGGGGGATTTGAAGAGACCCAGTACTTC.

This clonotype was recorded many times. The chain joins TRBV7-8 to TRBJ2-7, with D possibly matching TRBD1 (6 bases). The germline V gene has CDR1 SGHVS and CDR2 FQNEAQ. CDR3 length equals 13 residues. V was shortened by 2 bases and J by 5 bases, with 10 bases between the two germline ends. CDR3 in amino acids: CASSLNRVNEQYF. DNA of the CDR3: TGTGCCAGCAGCTTAAACAGGGTGAACGAGCAGTACTTC.

This clonotype came up many times. The gene calls are TRBV20-1 and TRBJ1-5; 9 nucleotides line up with TRBD1. V lost 4 bases, J lost 6 bases, and 4 bases stayed unmatched. Germline CDR1 DFQATT, CDR2 SNEGSKA (reference sequence). The CDR3 sequence is 13 residues long. The CDR3 here is CSATTGGSQPQHF. The CDR3 region has the DNA TGCAGTGCTACTACAGGGGGCTCTCAGCCCCAGCATTTT.

This clonotype was counted at least ten times. The V call is TRBV20-1, the J call TRBJ2-7, with a tentative D call TRBD2 (5 bases). V was shortened by 2 bases and J by 2 bases, with 7 bases between the two germline ends. The CDR3 is 12 amino acids. Germline V lookup: CDR1 DFQATT, CDR2 SNEGSKA (reference sequence). The CDR3 region is CSARIGTYEQYF. In DNA form, the CDR3 reads TGCAGTGCTAGAATCGGGACCTACGAGCAGTACTTC.

This clonotype was counted ten times or more. This sequence joins TRBV6-1 and TRBJ1-2, with D hard to call. Germline V gives CDR1 MNHNS, CDR2 SASEGT. V lost 10 bases, J lost 4 bases, and 19 bases lay in between. The CDR3 loop spans 14 amino acids. CDR3 loop: CATQQRTEAYGYTF. CDR3 bases: TGTGCCACACAACAAAGGACGGAGGCCTATGGCTACACCTTC.

This clonotype was observed a handful of times. J is TRBJ2-2 and V is TRBV19, with D uncertain. The V end was cut by 7 bases, the J end by 5 bases, with 17 bases between. The germline gives CDR1 LNHDA, CDR2 SQIVND (reference sequence). The CDR3 has 15 amino acids. CDR3 in amino acids: CASKKGRDGTGELFF. CDR3 nucleotide sequence: TGTGCCAGTAAGAAGGGAAGGGATGGGACCGGGGAGCTGTTTTTT. The full variable domain, rest sourced from reference TRBV19 and TRBJ2-2, is DGGITQSPKYLFRKEGQNVTLSCEQNLNHDAMYWYRQDPGQGLRLIYYSQIVNDFQKGDIAEGYSVSREKKESFPLTVTSAQKNPTAFYLCASKKGRDGTGELFFGEGSRLTVL.

Many counts were recorded for this clonotype. The chain has TRBV28 and TRBJ1-5, with D possibly being TRBD1 (5 bases). CDR3 size: 17 residues. V lost 5 bases and J lost 0, with 17 bases in between. CDR1 is MDHEN, CDR2 SYDVKM, per germline. The CDR3 is CASSPGHLSYSNQPQHF. CDR3 coding DNA: TGTGCCAGCAGTCCTGGACATTTATCATATAGCAATCAGCCCCAGCATTTT.